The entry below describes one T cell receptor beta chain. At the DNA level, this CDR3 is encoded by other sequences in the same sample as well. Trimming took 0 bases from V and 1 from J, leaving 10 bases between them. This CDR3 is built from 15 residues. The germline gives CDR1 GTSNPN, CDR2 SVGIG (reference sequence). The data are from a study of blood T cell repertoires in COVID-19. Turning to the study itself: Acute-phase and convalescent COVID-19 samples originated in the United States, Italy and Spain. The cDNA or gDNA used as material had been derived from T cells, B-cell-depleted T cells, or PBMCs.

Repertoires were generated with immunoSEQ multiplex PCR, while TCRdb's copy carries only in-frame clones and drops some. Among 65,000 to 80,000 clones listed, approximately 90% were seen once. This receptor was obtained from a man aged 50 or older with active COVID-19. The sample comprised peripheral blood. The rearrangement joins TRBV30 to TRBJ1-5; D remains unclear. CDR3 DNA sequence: TGTGCCTGGAGTGTAGAAGGGAGGAGCAATCAGCCCCAGCATTTT. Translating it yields CAWSVEGRSNQPQHF.